This T cell receptor (beta chain) stems from a study of blood T cell repertoires in COVID-19. This CDR3 comprises 13 residues. In germline, CDR1 is SGHTA, CDR2 FQGTGA. V was trimmed by 1 base and J by 8 bases, leaving 8 bases between them. The data were produced by immunoSEQ multiplex PCR, yet TCRdb's version contains in-frame clones alone and is incomplete. The sample shows roughly 23,000 clones, 85% to 90% of them seen only once. The sequencing input was peripheral blood. The V and J genes are TRBV7-3 and TRBJ1-4; unclear D gene. The receptor was isolated from a woman over 75 with active COVID-19. CDR3 in amino acids: CASSLRVREKLFF. CDR3 sequence (DNA): TGTGCCAGCAGCTTAAGAGTTAGAGAAAAACTGTTTTTT.